The 29 T cell receptor beta chains reported below all come from one sample, sequenced in a study of neurological immune-mediated disorders. TCRdb passed the 5' RACE reads through MiXCR, listing each CDR3 protein once. The sample lists tens of thousands of distinct CDR3 sequences; about 13% were seen once. The sequenced material came from PBMCs. The receptors were gathered from a woman in her fifties or sixties with HTLV-1-associated myelopathy (HAM/TSP).

At least ten counts were recorded for this clonotype. This chain uses TRBV7-9 with TRBJ2-2; unclear D gene. Germline values: CDR1 SEHNR, CDR2 FQNEAQ (reference sequence). This CDR3 spans 13 amino acids. The V and J ends lost 2 bases and 6 bases respectively, with 7 bases between them. CDR3 residues: CASSLRVAGELFF. CDR3 DNA sequence: TGTGCCAGCAGCTTAAGGGTCGCCGGGGAGCTGTTTTTT.

This clonotype has only a few counts. V is TRBV3-1 and J is TRBJ1-6; TRBD1 matches at 7 bases. CDR1 and CDR2 (germline): LGHDT, YNNKEL (reference sequence). Trimming removed 0 bases from V and 14 bases from J; junction bases left unmatched: 4. CDR3 size: 13 residues. CDR3 sequence reads: CASSQEYRGTLHF. Written as DNA, the CDR3 is TGTGCCAGCAGCCAAGAATACAGGGGAACCCTCCACTTT.

This clonotype was picked up a small number of times. This chain connects TRBV7-2 to TRBJ1-5; a weak D match, TRBD1 (5 bases). Germline CDR1 and CDR2: SGHTA and FQGNSA. V lost 4 bases and J lost 8, with 15 bases in between. The CDR3 length is 14 residues. This CDR3 is CASSSGPQVEPQHF. DNA of the CDR3: TGTGCCAGCAGCTCGGGACCGCAGGTCGAGCCCCAGCATTTT.

This clonotype was detected many times. This rearrangement joins TRBV12-3 or TRBV12-4 to TRBJ2-7; no clear D. CDR3 size: 11 residues. Trimming pared 3 bases from V and 1 base from J, leaving 1 base between. In nucleotides, the CDR3 is TGTGCCAGCAGTTTTTCCTACGAGCAGTACTTC. Its protein product is CASSFSYEQYF.

Many counts were recorded for this clonotype. This sequence joins TRBV2 and TRBJ1-1; 9 bases agree with TRBD1. CDR1 and CDR2 from the germline V gene are SNHLY and FYNNEI. Trimming cost V 6 bases and J 4 bases; bases outside gene matches: 9. The CDR3 runs to 15 residues. This CDR3 is CASSREQGATTEAFF. Written as DNA, the CDR3 is TGTGCCAGCAGCCGAGAACAGGGGGCGACCACTGAAGCTTTCTTT. Drawing the rest from reference TRBV2 and TRBJ1-1, the complete variable domain is EPEVTQTPSHQVTQMGQEVILRCVPISNHLYFYWYRQILGQKVEFLVSFYNNEISEKSEIFDDQFSVERPDGSNFTLKIRSTKLEDSAMYFCASSREQGATTEAFFGQGTRLTVV.

This clonotype was counted ten times or more. The genes are TRBV5-6 and TRBJ2-7; D unclear. CDR3 length: 15 residues. Germline CDR1 reads SGHDT; CDR2 reads YYEEEE. V was cut by 10 bases and J by 1 base, with 21 bases left in between. CDR3 in DNA: TGTGCCGGGTCGTCTACGAGGTCGCGTTCCTACGAGCAGTACTTC. It yields the protein CAGSSTRSRSYEQYF.

This clonotype was recorded many times. The chain employs TRBV9 and TRBJ2-3, with D tentatively TRBD2 (5 bases). In germline, CDR1 is SGDLS, CDR2 YYNGEE. CDR3 size: 13 residues. Trimming shortened V by 3 bases and J by 5 bases, and 10 bases separated the two germline ends. CDR3 residues: CASSAGGKDTQYF. For the CDR3, the DNA is TGTGCCAGCAGCGCCGGAGGCAAAGATACGCAGTATTTT.

This clonotype was detected ten times or more. This rearrangement joins TRBV18 to TRBJ1-1, with a possible D match to TRBD1 (5 bases). Germline V CDR1 and CDR2: KGHSH, LQKENI. CDR3 length: 14 residues. This CDR3 is CSSLAGQANTEAFF. CDR3 bases: TGTTCCTCATTGGCGGGGCAGGCGAACACTGAAGCTTTCTTT.

This clonotype occurred many times. CDR3 protein: CAWSVGASYEQYF. CDR3 in DNA: TGTGCCTGGAGTGTCGGGGCCTCCTACGAGCAGTACTTC. This sequence joins TRBV30 and TRBJ2-7, with D perhaps matching TRBD1 or TRBD2 (5 bases each). The CDR3 runs to 13 residues. Germline values: CDR1 GTSNPN, CDR2 SVGIG (reference sequence). V gave up 0 bases and J gave up 0 bases, with 6 bases separating them.

Ten or more counts support this clonotype. In nucleotides, the CDR3 is TGCGCCAGCAGTTGGGTAGACCAATACAATGAGCAGTTCTTC. Protein product: CASSWVDQYNEQFF. V is TRBV5-1 and J is TRBJ2-1, with no clear D. Germline-derived CDR1 and CDR2 are SGHRS and YFSETQ. This CDR3 has 14 residues. The germline V and J ends were trimmed by 5 bases and 4 bases, with 13 bases remaining between them.

This clonotype was counted many times. The rearrangement links TRBV2 to TRBJ2-1; D is unclear. CDR1 SNHLY and CDR2 FYNNEI come from the germline V gene. The V end was cut by 8 bases, the J end by 2 bases, with 7 bases between. This CDR3 has 12 amino acids. The CDR3 is CASGLAYNEQFF. CDR3 bases: TGTGCCAGCGGTCTAGCCTACAATGAGCAGTTCTTC.

Many counts were recorded for this clonotype. The chain is built from TRBV5-1 and TRBJ2-5; D is undetermined. The germline V and J ends were trimmed by 6 bases and 5 bases, with 14 bases remaining between them. CDR3 length: 13 amino acids. Germline CDR1 reads SGHRS; CDR2 reads YFSETQ. Written as DNA, the CDR3 is TGCGCCAGCATTCCGGATAGTGGGGAGACCCAGTACTTC. Protein: CASIPDSGETQYF.

This clonotype has at least ten counts. The gene calls are TRBV7-9 and TRBJ2-5; TRBD2 agrees at 8 bases. Germline values: CDR1 SEHNR, CDR2 FQNEAQ (reference sequence). This CDR3 contains 15 residues. The ends lost 5 bases at V and 1 base at J; junction bases unmatched: 6. The chain's CDR3 is CASSEVGTSQETQYF. Written as DNA, the CDR3 is TGTGCCAGCAGCGAGGTGGGGACTAGCCAAGAGACCCAGTACTTC.

The sample holds many counts of this clonotype. The gene calls are TRBV12-3 or TRBV12-4 and TRBJ2-2, with a weak D call TRBD1 (5 bases). The CDR3 length is 13 residues. V lost 4 bases to trimming and J lost 6 bases, with 9 bases between them. CDR3 in DNA: TGTGCCAGCAGTTCATCAGGGCCCGGGGAGCTGTTTTTT. Translation: CASSSSGPGELFF.

This clonotype was picked up many times. The chain employs TRBV7-6 and TRBJ2-1, with TRBD2 matching 7 bases. Germline trimming cut 5 bases from V and 5 bases from J; bases unmatched to any gene: 18. Germline V gene sequence: CDR1 SGHVS, CDR2 FNYEAQ. The CDR3 consists of 18 residues. The CDR3 is CASSPSLPASGEDNEQFF. The CDR3, as DNA: TGTGCCAGCAGCCCGAGTTTACCTGCTAGCGGAGAGGACAATGAGCAGTTCTTC.

At least ten counts were recorded for this clonotype. The rearrangement uses TRBV3-1 and TRBJ2-7; 12 bases fit TRBD2. V gave up 0 bases and J gave up 3 bases; unmatched junction bases: 9. Germline V CDR1 and CDR2: LGHDT, YNNKEL (reference sequence). There are 18 residues in the CDR3. Here the CDR3 DNA reads TGTGCCAGCAGCCAAGATCCCCCCGGGACTAGCGGGTACTACGAGCAGTACTTC. Residues: CASSQDPPGTSGYYEQYF.

In the case of this clonotype: Just one base apart from a much larger clone, this may be a read error. The chain couples TRBV29-1 to TRBJ2-7; no definite D call. The CDR3 is made up of 12 amino acids. Germline-derived CDR1 and CDR2 are SQVTM and ANQGSEA. In DNA form, the CDR3 reads TGCAGCGTTGGTAACGCACTCTACGGGCAGTACTTC. It encodes CSVGNALYGQYF.

The sample holds many counts of this clonotype. V gene TRBV29-1 combines with J gene TRBJ2-2; no clear D. The germline V and J ends were trimmed by 6 bases and 2 bases, with 16 bases remaining between them. The germline V gene encodes CDR1 SQVTM and CDR2 ANQGSEA. CDR3 length equals 15 residues. CDR3 protein: CSVVGPGPNTGELFF. CDR3 bases: TGCAGCGTCGTCGGGCCCGGTCCTAACACCGGGGAGCTGTTTTTT.

This clonotype has ten or more counts. The V and J genes are TRBV20-1 and TRBJ1-5, with D unresolved. The CDR3 has 15 residues. Looked up from germline, CDR1 is DFQATT and CDR2 is SNEGSKA (reference sequence). V lost 6 bases to trimming and J lost 0 bases, with 15 bases between them. The chain's CDR3 is CSAHPTDYSNQPQHF. CDR3 in DNA: TGCAGTGCCCACCCAACAGATTATAGCAATCAGCCCCAGCATTTT.

This clonotype was found many times. This chain connects TRBV7-6 to TRBJ1-3, with 7 bases aligning to TRBD1. The V segment lost 5 bases and the J segment 0 bases; nucleotides outside the gene matches: 7. Per the germline V gene, CDR1 is SGHVS and CDR2 is FNYEAQ. This CDR3 region has 16 residues. The CDR3 here is CASSPRQGPSGNTIYF. For the CDR3, the DNA is TGTGCCAGCAGCCCACGACAGGGACCCTCTGGAAACACCATATATTTT.

This clonotype occurred many times. This sequence joins TRBV12-3 or TRBV12-4 and TRBJ2-4; D gene ambiguous. V lost 7 bases, J lost 4 bases, and 14 bases lay in between. The CDR3 loop spans 14 amino acids. The CDR3 coding sequence is TGTGCCAGCACCCAAAGCGTAAGAAAAAACATTCAGTACTTC. Amino acids: CASTQSVRKNIQYF.

This clonotype occurred many times. The chain carries TRBV20-1 and TRBJ2-7, with D hard to call. Trimming cost V 6 bases and J 2 bases, with 26 bases left between them. The CDR3 runs 17 residues. Germline V gene lookup returns CDR1 DFQATT and CDR2 SNEGSKA (reference sequence). DNA for the CDR3: TGCAGTGCCTCCACACCCTCAGAAGGTGATATCCCCTACGAGCAGTACTTC. Its translation is CSASTPSEGDIPYEQYF.

Many counts were recorded for this clonotype. This chain links TRBV15 with TRBJ2-1, with TRBD2 identical over 8 bases. Trimming took 0 bases from V and 6 from J; bases not matched to a gene: 4. Germline CDR1 and CDR2: LNHNV and YYDKDF (reference sequence). The CDR3 has 15 residues. The chain's CDR3 is CATSRDPGTSNEQFF. The CDR3 region has the DNA TGTGCCACCAGCAGAGACCCCGGGACTAGCAATGAGCAGTTCTTC.

The CDR3 region has the DNA TGTGCCAGCAGCTTAGAAGCCGGATTGTACCAAGAGACCCAGTACTTC. This encodes CASSLEAGLYQETQYF. The chain joins TRBV7-9 to TRBJ2-5; no firm D call. V dropped 1 base and J dropped 0 bases, with 12 bases sitting between them. The CDR3 length is 16 residues. Germline lookup yields CDR1 SEHNR and CDR2 FQNEAQ (reference sequence).

This clonotype was picked up many times. The rearrangement uses TRBV28 and TRBJ1-2; no clear D. The length of the CDR3 is 14 residues. With 2 bases removed from V and 0 bases from J, the gap between germline ends came to 7 bases. The germline CDR1 and CDR2 sequences are MDHEN and SYDVKM. Here the CDR3 reads CASSLPRANYGYTF. The CDR3 DNA is TGTGCCAGCAGTTTACCCCGAGCTAACTATGGCTACACCTTC.

This clonotype was seen ten or more times. The rearrangement uses TRBV29-1 and TRBJ1-2; the D is unclear. V was pared by 1 base and J by 4 bases, with 19 bases between. The CDR3 spans 16 residues. Germline CDR1 SQVTM, CDR2 ANQGSEA. CDR3 sequence: CSVEGNAGPDFYGYTF. The CDR3 region has the DNA TGCAGCGTTGAAGGTAACGCAGGCCCCGATTTCTATGGCTACACCTTC. The whole variable domain, remainder taken from reference TRBV29-1 and TRBJ1-2, is SAVISQKPSRDICQRGTSLTIQCQVDSQVTMMFWYRQQPGQSLTLIATANQGSEATYESGFVIDKFPISRPNLTFSTLTVSNMSPEDSSIYLCSVEGNAGPDFYGYTFGSGTRLTVV.

The rearrangement links TRBV5-1 to TRBJ1-1; D perhaps matches TRBD1 (5 bases). This CDR3 is 14 amino acids long. V was cut by 2 bases and J by 8 bases, with 16 bases left in between. The V gene's germline CDR1 is SGHRS and CDR2 YFSETQ. Here the CDR3 reads CASSFGHQNKEAFF. Written as DNA, the CDR3 is TGCGCCAGCAGCTTCGGACACCAGAACAAAGAAGCTTTCTTT.

This clonotype was seen only a few times. The gene calls are TRBV6-6 and TRBJ2-5, with TRBD2 identical over 14 bases. Trimming at V came to 8 bases and at J to 2 bases, leaving 1 base not matched to a gene. Germline CDR1 reads MNHNY; CDR2 reads SVGAGI (reference sequence). The CDR3 is made up of 14 amino acids. This CDR3 reads CASRLAGGQETQYF. Written as DNA, the CDR3 is TGTGCCAGCCGACTAGCGGGAGGGCAAGAGACCCAGTACTTC.

The table lists this clonotype with many counts. The chain has TRBV6-2 or TRBV6-3 and TRBJ2-6, with TRBD2 identical over 7 bases. The CDR3 loop spans 15 amino acids. Germline-derived CDR1 and CDR2 are MNHEY and SVGEGT. V lost 8 bases, J lost 2 bases, and 6 bases stayed unmatched. The CDR3 is CASHTGGTGANVLTF. The CDR3 DNA sequence: TGTGCCAGCCACACCGGGGGGACTGGGGCCAACGTCCTGACTTTC.